This T cell receptor beta chain was captured in a study of T cell repertoires in cytomegalovirus infection. Overall study: HLA-B-restricted CMV epitopes that are well studied, plus recently identified HLA-C-restricted ones, were used by the study. It can be stated that public TCR beta signatures indicated CMV infection as well as a matching HLA type. Points from the study as a whole: Ex vivo responses were dominated by HLA-C-restricted CMV-specific TCR beta clonotypes.

Concerning this clonotype: Antigen: not known.

TCRdb passed the reads through MiXCR, listing each CDR3 protein once. The sample includes some 900,000 distinct CDR3 sequences, approximately 29% of them seen just once. Germline V gene data show CDR1 as MNHEY and CDR2 as SVGAGI. With V trimmed by 2 bases and J by 6 bases, 4 bases remained unmatched. The CDR3 consists of 16 residues. The specimen was cultured CD8+ T cells from PBMCs, collected from culture after CMV antigen stimulation. The chain combines TRBV6-5 with TRBJ2-1; 13 positions agree with TRBD2. The sequence derives from a human donor in good health (CMV status not recorded). Some clones in this sample may be carry-over from other donors' samples. The CDR3 nucleotides read TGTGCCAGCAGTTACCCAACTAGCGGGGGGGCCAATGAGCAGTTCTTC. Amino acid sequence: CASSYPTSGGANEQFF.